This T cell receptor beta chain comes out of a study of neurological immune-mediated disorders. Regarding the study as a whole: Expanded clones shared no identical CDR3 amino acid sequences across subjects, which suggested private TCR-beta repertoires in all groups. Phylogenetic grouping placed 18 of 34 multiple sclerosis patients' repertoires in one related-CDR3 cluster, a possible signature. HTLV-1-associated myelopathy displayed the greatest TCR clonal expansion, and multiple sclerosis exhibited the smallest, lower than that of healthy controls.

This clonotype was counted ten times or more. Its antigen is not identified. Each sequencing run yielded over 160 million TCR-beta sequences from 15-18 subjects. TCRdb re-called the 5' RACE reads through MiXCR, storing one row per CDR3 protein. The sample lists some 70,000 distinct CDR3 sequences, around 3.3% seen once, with around 3.7% in the top ten. The CDR3 spans 12 residues. V gave up 4 bases and J gave up 2 bases, with 6 bases separating them. From germline, CDR1 is SGHRS and CDR2 YFSETQ. The origin of this receptor is a man in his forties with multiple sclerosis. The sequencing input was PBMCs. V and J are TRBV5-1 and TRBJ2-5; D unresolved. The CDR3 here is CASSQQQETQYF. The DNA of the CDR3 is TGCGCCAGCAGCCAACAACAAGAGACCCAGTACTTC.